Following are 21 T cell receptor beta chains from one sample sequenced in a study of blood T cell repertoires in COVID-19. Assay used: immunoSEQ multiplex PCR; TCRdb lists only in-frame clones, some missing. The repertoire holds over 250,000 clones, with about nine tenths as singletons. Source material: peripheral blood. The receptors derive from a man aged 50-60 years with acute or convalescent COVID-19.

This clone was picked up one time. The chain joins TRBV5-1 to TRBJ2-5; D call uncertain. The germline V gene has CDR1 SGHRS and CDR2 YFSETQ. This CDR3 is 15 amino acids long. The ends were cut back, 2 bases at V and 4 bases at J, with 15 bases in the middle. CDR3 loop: CASSFGGEIRETQYF. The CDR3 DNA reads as TGCGCCAGCAGCTTCGGCGGCGAGATACGAGAGACCCAGTACTTC.

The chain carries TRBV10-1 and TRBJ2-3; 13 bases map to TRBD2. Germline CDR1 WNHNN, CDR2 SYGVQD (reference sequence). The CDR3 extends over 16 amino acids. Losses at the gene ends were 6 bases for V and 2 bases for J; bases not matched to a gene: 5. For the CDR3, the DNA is TGCGCCAGCAGCCGGACTAGCGGGGGCCCCACAGATACGCAGTATTTT. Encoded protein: CASSRTSGGPTDTQYF.

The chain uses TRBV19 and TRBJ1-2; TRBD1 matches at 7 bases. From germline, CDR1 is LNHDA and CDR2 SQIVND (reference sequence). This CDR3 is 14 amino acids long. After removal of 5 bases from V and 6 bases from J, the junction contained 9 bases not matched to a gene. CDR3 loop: CASSVHSGTDGYTF. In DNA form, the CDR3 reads TGTGCCAGTAGTGTCCACTCCGGGACAGATGGCTACACCTTC.

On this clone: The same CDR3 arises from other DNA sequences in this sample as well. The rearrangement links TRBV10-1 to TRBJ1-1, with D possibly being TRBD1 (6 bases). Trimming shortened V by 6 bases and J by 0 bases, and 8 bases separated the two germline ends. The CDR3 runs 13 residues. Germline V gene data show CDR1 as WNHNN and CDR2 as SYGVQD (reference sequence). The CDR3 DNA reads TGCGCCAGCAGACAGGGAATGAACACTGAAGCTTTCTTT. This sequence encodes CASRQGMNTEAFF.

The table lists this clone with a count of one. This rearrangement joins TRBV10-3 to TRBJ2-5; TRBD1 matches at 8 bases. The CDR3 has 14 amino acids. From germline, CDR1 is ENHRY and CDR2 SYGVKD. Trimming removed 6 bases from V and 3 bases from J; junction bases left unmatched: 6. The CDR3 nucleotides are TGTGCCATCAGGACTGAGACAGGGGAAGAGACCCAGTACTTC. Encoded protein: CAIRTETGEETQYF.

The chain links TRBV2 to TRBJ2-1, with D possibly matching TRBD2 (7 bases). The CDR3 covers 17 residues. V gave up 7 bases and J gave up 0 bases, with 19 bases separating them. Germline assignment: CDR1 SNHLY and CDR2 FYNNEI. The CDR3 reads CASTLLVGGRSYNEQFF. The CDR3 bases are TGTGCCAGCACCCTCTTGGTGGGGGGGCGCTCCTACAATGAGCAGTTCTTC.

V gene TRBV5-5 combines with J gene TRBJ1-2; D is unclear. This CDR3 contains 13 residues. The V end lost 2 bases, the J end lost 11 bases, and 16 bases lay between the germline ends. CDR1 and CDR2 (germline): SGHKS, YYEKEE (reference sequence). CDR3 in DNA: TGTGCCAGCAGCTTCTCGGGAGCTTTCGGATACACCTTC. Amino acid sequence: CASSFSGAFGYTF. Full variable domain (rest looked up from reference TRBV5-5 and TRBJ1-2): DAGVTQSPTHLIKTRGQQVTLRCSPISGHKSVSWYQQVLGQGPQFIFQYYEKEERGRGNFPDRFSARQFPNYSSELNVNALLLGDSALYLCASSFSGAFGYTFGSGTRLTVV.

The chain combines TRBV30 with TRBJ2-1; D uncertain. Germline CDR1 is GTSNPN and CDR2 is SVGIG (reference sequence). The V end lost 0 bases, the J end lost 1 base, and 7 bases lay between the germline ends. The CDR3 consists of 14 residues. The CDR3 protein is CAWSVFSSYNEQFF. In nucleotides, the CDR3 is TGTGCCTGGAGTGTATTCAGTTCCTACAATGAGCAGTTCTTC.

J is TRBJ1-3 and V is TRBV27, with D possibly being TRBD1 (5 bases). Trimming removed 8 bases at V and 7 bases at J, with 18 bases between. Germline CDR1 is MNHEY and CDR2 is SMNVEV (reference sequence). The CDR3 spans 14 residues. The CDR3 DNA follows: TGTGCCAGCGGGGACGAGAGGGGAGGGAACACCATATATTTT. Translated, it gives CASGDERGGNTIYF.

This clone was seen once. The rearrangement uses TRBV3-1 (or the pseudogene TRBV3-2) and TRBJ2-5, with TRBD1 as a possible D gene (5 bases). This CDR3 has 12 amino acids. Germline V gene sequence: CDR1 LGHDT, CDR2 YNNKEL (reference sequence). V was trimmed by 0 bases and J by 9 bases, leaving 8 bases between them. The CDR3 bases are TGTGCCAGCAGCCAAGAGGGGCTGGCCCAGTACTTC. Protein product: CASSQEGLAQYF.

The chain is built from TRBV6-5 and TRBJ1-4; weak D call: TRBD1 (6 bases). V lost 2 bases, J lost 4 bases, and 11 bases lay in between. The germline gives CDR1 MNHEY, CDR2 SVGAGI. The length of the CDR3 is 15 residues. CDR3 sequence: CASSYEGTLNEKLFF. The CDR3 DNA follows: TGTGCCAGCAGTTACGAGGGGACACTTAATGAAAAACTGTTTTTT.

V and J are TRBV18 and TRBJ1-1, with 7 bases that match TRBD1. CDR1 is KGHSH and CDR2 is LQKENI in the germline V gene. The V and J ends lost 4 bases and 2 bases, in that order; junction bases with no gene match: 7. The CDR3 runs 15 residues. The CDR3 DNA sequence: TGTGCCAGCTCACGGCAACAGGGGCGCAACACTGAAGCTTTCTTT. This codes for CASSRQQGRNTEAFF.

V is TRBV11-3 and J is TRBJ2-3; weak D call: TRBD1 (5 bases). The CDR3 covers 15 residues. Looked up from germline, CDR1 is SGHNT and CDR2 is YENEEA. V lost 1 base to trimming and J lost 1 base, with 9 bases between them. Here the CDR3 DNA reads TGTGCCAGCAGCTTAGGGGTCAGGGGCACAGATACGCAGTATTTT. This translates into CASSLGVRGTDTQYF.

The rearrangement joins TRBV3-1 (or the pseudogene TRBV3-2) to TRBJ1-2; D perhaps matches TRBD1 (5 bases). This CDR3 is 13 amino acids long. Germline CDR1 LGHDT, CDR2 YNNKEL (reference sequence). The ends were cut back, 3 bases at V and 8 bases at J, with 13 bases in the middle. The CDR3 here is CASSQWGEAGYTF. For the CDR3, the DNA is TGTGCCAGCAGCCAGTGGGGGGAGGCAGGCTACACCTTC.

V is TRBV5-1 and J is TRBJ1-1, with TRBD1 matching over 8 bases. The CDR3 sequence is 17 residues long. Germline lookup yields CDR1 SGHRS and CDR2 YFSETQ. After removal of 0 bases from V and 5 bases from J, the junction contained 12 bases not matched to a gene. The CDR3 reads CASSLAPQGGVRTEAFF. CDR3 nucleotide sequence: TGCGCCAGCAGCTTGGCACCACAGGGGGGTGTAAGAACTGAAGCTTTCTTT.

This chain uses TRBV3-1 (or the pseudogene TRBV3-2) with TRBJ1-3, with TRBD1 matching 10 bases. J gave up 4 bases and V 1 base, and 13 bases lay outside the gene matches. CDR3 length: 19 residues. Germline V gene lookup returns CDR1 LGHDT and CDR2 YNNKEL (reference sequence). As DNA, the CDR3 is TGTGCCAGCAGCCAAGCGTTGGGACAGGGGCTCCGCGGGGGAAACACCATATATTTT. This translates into CASSQALGQGLRGGNTIYF.

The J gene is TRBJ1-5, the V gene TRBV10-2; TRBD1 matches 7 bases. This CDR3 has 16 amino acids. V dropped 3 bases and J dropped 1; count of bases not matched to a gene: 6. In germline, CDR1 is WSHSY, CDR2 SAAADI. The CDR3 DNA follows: TGCGCCAGCAGTGAAGACAGGGTGAGGAGCAATCAGCCCCAGCATTTT. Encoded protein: CASSEDRVRSNQPQHF.

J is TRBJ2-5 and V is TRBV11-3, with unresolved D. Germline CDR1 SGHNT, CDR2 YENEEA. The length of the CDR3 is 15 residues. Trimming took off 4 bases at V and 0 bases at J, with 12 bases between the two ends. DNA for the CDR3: TGTGCCAGCAGCTCGCAGACTGGCTACCAAGAGACCCAGTACTTC. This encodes CASSSQTGYQETQYF.

In DNA, the CDR3 is TGTGCCAGCAGCGTAGATGGACAGGGACACAAAAACATTCAGTACTTC. Its translation: CASSVDGQGHKNIQYF. The chain carries TRBV9 and TRBJ2-4, with 8 bases aligning to TRBD1. The CDR3 totals 16 residues. The germline V gene encodes CDR1 SGDLS and CDR2 YYNGEE. J was trimmed by 3 bases and V by 0 bases; bases with no gene match: 5.

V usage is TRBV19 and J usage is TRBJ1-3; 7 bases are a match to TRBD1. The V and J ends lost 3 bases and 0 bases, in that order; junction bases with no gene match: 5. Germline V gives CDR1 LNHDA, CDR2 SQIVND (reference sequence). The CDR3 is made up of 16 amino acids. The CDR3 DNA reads TGTGCCAGTAGTATTTCAAGGGGGCACTCTGGAAACACCATATATTTT. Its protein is CASSISRGHSGNTIYF.

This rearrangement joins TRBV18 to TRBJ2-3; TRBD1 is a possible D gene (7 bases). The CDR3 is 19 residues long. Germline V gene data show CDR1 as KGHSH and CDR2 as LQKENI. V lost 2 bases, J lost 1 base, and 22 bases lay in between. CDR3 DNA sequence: TGTGCCAGCTCACCATCAGGGGGAGGATGGCTTATGGGCACAGATACGCAGTATTTT. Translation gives CASSPSGGGWLMGTDTQYF.